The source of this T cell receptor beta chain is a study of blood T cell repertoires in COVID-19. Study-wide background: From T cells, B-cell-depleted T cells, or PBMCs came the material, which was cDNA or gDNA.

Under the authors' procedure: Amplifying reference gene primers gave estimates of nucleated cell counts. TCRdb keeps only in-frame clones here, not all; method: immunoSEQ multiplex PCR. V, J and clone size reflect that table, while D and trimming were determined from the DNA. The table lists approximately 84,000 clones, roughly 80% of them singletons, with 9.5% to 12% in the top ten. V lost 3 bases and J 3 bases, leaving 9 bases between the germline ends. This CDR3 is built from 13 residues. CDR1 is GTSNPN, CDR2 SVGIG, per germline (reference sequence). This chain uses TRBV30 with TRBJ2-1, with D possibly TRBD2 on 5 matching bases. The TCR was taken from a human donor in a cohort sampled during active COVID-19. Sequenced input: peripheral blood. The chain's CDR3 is CAWRRGSYNEQFF. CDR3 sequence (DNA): TGTGCCTGGAGGCGAGGGAGCTACAATGAGCAGTTCTTC.